This record concerns one TCR beta chain sequence. The antigen is not known. This clone may be a read error of a much larger clone one base away. Amplification of TCR alpha and beta CDR3 regions from RNA used iRepertoire nested multiplex PCR. Input was 100-400 ng of tissue mRNA or PBMC total RNA. MiXCR, applied by TCRdb to the multiplex PCR reads, yields one record per CDR3 protein. The table includes around 140,000 distinct CDR3 sequences, approximately 39% detected once. This CDR3 is 15 amino acids long. The ends were cut back, 4 bases at V and 0 bases at J, with 10 bases in the middle. In germline, CDR1 is MNHEY, CDR2 SMNVEV (reference sequence). The data derive from a study of glioma-infiltrating T cells. General study points: Gliomas, especially low-grade, showed above-expected tissue-blood divergence; non-neoplastic patients showed below. Very few CDR3 sequences were shared between tissue and blood.

The chain links TRBV27 to TRBJ1-5; D unclear. The sequencing sample was made of glioma tissue, nonneoplastic brain tissue, or PBMCs (not recorded which). The sequence was collected from a human donor with low-grade glioma or glioblastoma, undergoing nonglioma brain surgery, or in good health (not recorded which). The CDR3 here is CASSSSMISNQPQHF. CDR3 nucleotides: TGTGCCAGCAGTTCTTCAATGATTAGCAATCAGCCCCAGCATTTT.